This TCR beta chain was profiled in a study of T cells after yellow fever vaccination. The study's findings and limits: Booster samples showed a return of most primary-vaccination clones (roughly 96% CD4, 88% CD8). From the bulk population, abundant clonotypes could contaminate and appear within FACS-sorted repertoires. Weaker overall, the secondary response nonetheless peaked faster (day 5 versus 15).

The study made its TCR cDNA through 5'RACE template switching. That step introduced a universal primer site along with UMIs. TCRdb re-analysed the 5' RACE reads in MiXCR, keeping a single row per CDR3 protein. Here the sample spans roughly 520,000 distinct CDR3 sequences, around a fifth being singletons. This CDR3 is 15 amino acids long. The germline CDR1 and CDR2 sequences are SNHLY and FYNNEI. V lost 6 bases, J lost 9 bases, and 15 bases stayed unmatched. For this clonotype: Its matching antigen is unknown.

The chain couples TRBV2 to TRBJ1-2, with 8 bases that match TRBD1. The receptor was isolated from a man between 18 and 29 years old who received the YFV17D yellow fever vaccine. Sequencing used PBMCs, obtained roughly 20 days after the first yellow fever vaccination. In nucleotides, the CDR3 is TGTGCCAGCAGCGCAGCAGGGGGCTCCGGTCTTAGCTACACCTTC. It is translated as CASSAAGGSGLSYTF.